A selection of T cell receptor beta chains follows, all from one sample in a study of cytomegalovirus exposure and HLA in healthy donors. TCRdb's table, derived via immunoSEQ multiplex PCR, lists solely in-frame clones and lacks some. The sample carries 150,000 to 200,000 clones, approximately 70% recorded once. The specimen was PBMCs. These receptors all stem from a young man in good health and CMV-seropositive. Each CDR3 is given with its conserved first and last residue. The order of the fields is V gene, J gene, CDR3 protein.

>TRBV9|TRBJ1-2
CASSGTPRGYGYTF
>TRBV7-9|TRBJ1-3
CASSPPGGNTIYF
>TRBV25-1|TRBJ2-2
CASRETGYTGELFF
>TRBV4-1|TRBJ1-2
CASSQNDRNYGYTF
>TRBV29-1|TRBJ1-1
CSVLMRVGTWNTEAFF
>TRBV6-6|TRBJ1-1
CASSLGGGNTEAFF
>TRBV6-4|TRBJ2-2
CASSGDTNTGELFF
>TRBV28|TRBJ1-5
CASRRGGKPQHF
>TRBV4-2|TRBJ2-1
CASSQEGGTGGRDNEQFF
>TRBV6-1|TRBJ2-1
CASSESLSTLSSYNEQFF
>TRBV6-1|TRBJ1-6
CASSGKTADNSPLHF
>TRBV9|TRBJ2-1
CASGGDGGEQFF
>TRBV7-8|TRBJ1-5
CASSLRQGNQPQHF
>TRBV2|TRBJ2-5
CASKILGETQYF
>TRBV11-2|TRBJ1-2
CASSLGEIGYTF
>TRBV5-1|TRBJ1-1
CASSANRDRGEAFF
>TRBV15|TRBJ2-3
CATSREIAGGAGTQYF
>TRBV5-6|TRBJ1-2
CASSETSHRGLTGGYTF
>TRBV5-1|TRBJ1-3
CASSIGTGQSNTIYF
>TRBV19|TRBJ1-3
CASTQGANSGNTIYF
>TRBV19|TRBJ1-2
CASSPWDTGYTF
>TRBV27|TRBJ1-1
CASSLYATGNTEAFF
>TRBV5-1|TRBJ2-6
CASRSGQGSGANVLTF
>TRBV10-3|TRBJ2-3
CASKTSGRADTQYF
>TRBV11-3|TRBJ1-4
CASSLETVNEKLFF
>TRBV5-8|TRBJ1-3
CASSWTGNPGNTIYF
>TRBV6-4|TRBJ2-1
CASSHKGAGEQFF
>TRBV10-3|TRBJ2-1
CAISPSGRSEGEQFF
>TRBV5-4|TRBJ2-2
CASSRKAAGELFF
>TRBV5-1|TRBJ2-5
CASSHSGRLAGVETQYF